A single sample gave rise to the 21 T cell receptor beta chains below, sequenced in a study of T cell responses to AZD1222 COVID-19 vaccine (dated by TCRdb to the early 2020s). The time point label, as the study defines it: baseline before first vaccination. The library was made by the immunoSEQ multiplex PCR assay. In TCRdb, the immuneACCESS table is reduced to in-frame sequences with V and J assigned. These tables do not hold every clone; where another copy was compared, an unresolved V gene accounts for under half, and the others remain unexplained. Counted in this sample were 150,000 to 200,000 clones; approximately 92% of them appeared once. The ten largest clones add up to 2.6% of the sample. The sample consisted of peripheral blood, taken on day 0 of AZD1222 vaccination. Receptors were obtained from an adult in good health.

V usage is TRBV27 and J usage is TRBJ1-2, with TRBD1 as a possible D gene (6 bases). CDR1 is MNHEY, CDR2 SMNVEV, per germline (reference sequence). Deletions cut 5 bases from V and 6 bases from J, with 13 bases between. CDR3 length equals 13 residues. The CDR3 reads CASSPQGAHGYTF. CDR3 nucleotide sequence: TGTGCCAGCAGTCCACAGGGTGCTCATGGCTACACCTTC.

The chain joins TRBV19 to TRBJ1-1; D is unclear. This CDR3 has 13 residues. CDR1 and CDR2 from the germline V gene are LNHDA and SQIVND (reference sequence). Trimming left V 1 base short and J 3 bases short, with 6 bases between. In DNA form, the CDR3 reads TGTGCCAGTAGTATAGCAGGCTACACTGAAGCTTTCTTT. Encoded protein: CASSIAGYTEAFF.

The chain employs TRBV6-5 and TRBJ2-1, with D possibly being TRBD2 (6 bases). The V end lost 8 bases, the J end lost 12 bases, and 11 bases lay between the germline ends. This CDR3 has 10 amino acids. Germline-derived CDR1 and CDR2 are MNHEY and SVGAGI. The CDR3: CASQGLAQFF. The CDR3 DNA sequence: TGTGCCAGCCAGGGACTCGCGCAGTTCTTC.

V is TRBV10-1 and J is TRBJ2-7; D uncertain. Germline CDR1 is WNHNN and CDR2 is SYGVQD (reference sequence). There are 13 residues in the CDR3. V lost 0 bases to trimming and J lost 3 bases, with 6 bases between them. CDR3 region: CASSESNNYEQYF. The CDR3 region has the DNA TGCGCCAGCAGTGAGTCGAATAACTACGAGCAGTACTTC.

V is TRBV5-1 and J is TRBJ2-5; D tentatively fits TRBD1 or TRBD2 (5 bases each). Looked up from germline, CDR1 is SGHRS and CDR2 is YFSETQ. Trimming pared 0 bases from V and 4 bases from J, leaving 10 bases between. The CDR3 consists of 14 residues. The DNA for the CDR3 is TGCGCCAGCAGCTTGGGGCCAGGGAGAGAGACCCAGTACTTC. It translates to CASSLGPGRETQYF.

The V call is TRBV7-9, the J call TRBJ2-5; maybe TRBD1 (6 bases). V lost 5 bases to trimming and J lost 1 base, with 11 bases between them. Germline CDR1 and CDR2: SEHNR and FQNEAQ (reference sequence). The length of the CDR3 is 14 residues. CDR3 coding DNA: TGTGCCAGCAGCCGTACAGGGACCCAAGAGACCCAGTACTTC. Translating gives CASSRTGTQETQYF.

This chain connects TRBV19 to TRBJ1-2; no definite D call. The germline gives CDR1 LNHDA, CDR2 SQIVND (reference sequence). The CDR3 consists of 15 residues. The ends were cut back, 0 bases at V and 5 bases at J, with 13 bases in the middle. CDR3 in amino acids: CASSIDRQPGYGYTF. CDR3 DNA: TGTGCCAGTAGTATAGATCGACAACCGGGGTATGGCTACACCTTC. The entire variable domain, with the rest obtained from reference TRBV19 and TRBJ1-2, is as follows: DGGITQSPKYLFRKEGQNVTLSCEQNLNHDAMYWYRQDPGQGLRLIYYSQIVNDFQKGDIAEGYSVSREKKESFPLTVTSAQKNPTAFYLCASSIDRQPGYGYTFGSGTRLTVV.

This clone was seen once. This sequence joins TRBV19 and TRBJ2-1; 7 bases line up with TRBD2. Trimming took 8 bases from V and 5 from J; bases not matched to a gene: 6. The V gene's germline CDR1 is LNHDA and CDR2 SQIVND (reference sequence). The CDR3 sequence is 13 residues long. The CDR3 sequence: CASRGSVHNEQFF. The CDR3 DNA reads as TGTGCCAGTCGCGGGAGTGTCCACAATGAGCAGTTCTTC.

The rearrangement links TRBV18 to TRBJ2-1, with TRBD1 matching over 8 bases. The germline gives CDR1 KGHSH, CDR2 LQKENI. Trimming cost V 5 bases and J 3 bases; bases outside gene matches: 9. The CDR3 loop spans 16 amino acids. The CDR3: CASSGLGTGDYNEQFF. The CDR3 DNA is TGTGCCAGCTCAGGACTCGGGACAGGAGACTACAATGAGCAGTTCTTC.

The gene calls are TRBV18 and TRBJ1-1; no clear D. Trimming pared 6 bases from V and 3 bases from J, leaving 14 bases between. The germline gives CDR1 KGHSH, CDR2 LQKENI. The CDR3 runs to 14 residues. The CDR3 DNA reads TGTGCCAGCTCTCCTTACTCCCGGGACACTGAAGCTTTCTTT. Its protein product is CASSPYSRDTEAFF.

The V gene is TRBV7-9, the J gene TRBJ1-1, with D maybe TRBD1 (6 bases). This CDR3 is built from 16 residues. The V gene lost 4 bases and the J gene lost 6 bases, with 21 bases spanning the gap. Germline CDR1 reads SEHNR; CDR2 reads FQNEAQ (reference sequence). The CDR3 DNA follows: TGTGCCAGCAGCTCCCCGATAGGGGGTGGAGAGGCTGAAGCTTTCTTT. As protein: CASSSPIGGGEAEAFF. Complete variable domain (other parts from reference TRBV7-9 and TRBJ1-1): DTGVSQNPRHKITKRGQNVTFRCDPISEHNRLYWYRQTLGQGPEFLTYFQNEAQLEKSRLLSDRFSAERPKGSFSTLEIQRTEQGDSAMYLCASSSPIGGGEAEAFFGQGTRLTVV.

V usage is TRBV4-2 and J usage is TRBJ2-3, with TRBD2 identical over 7 bases. There are 17 residues in the CDR3. The germline V gene has CDR1 LGHNA and CDR2 YNFKEQ. J was trimmed by 3 bases and V by 4 bases; bases with no gene match: 13. The CDR3 reads CASSPYLGAGVTDTQYF. The CDR3 nucleotides are TGTGCCAGCAGCCCATATCTGGGCGCGGGAGTGACAGATACGCAGTATTTT.

The rearrangement uses TRBV27 and TRBJ2-5; D gene unclear. Germline V gene lookup returns CDR1 MNHEY and CDR2 SMNVEV (reference sequence). The V and J ends lost 4 bases and 2 bases respectively, with 11 bases between them. The CDR3 runs 14 residues. This CDR3 reads CASSSRSQQETQYF. The DNA of the CDR3 is TGTGCCAGCAGTTCCCGCTCACAACAAGAGACCCAGTACTTC.

This clone came up once. This chain connects TRBV19 to TRBJ2-7, with unresolved D. CDR1 LNHDA and CDR2 SQIVND come from the germline V gene (reference sequence). This CDR3 has 16 amino acids. The germline V and J ends were trimmed by 5 bases and 0 bases, with 17 bases remaining between them. The CDR3 here is CASSPARATASYEQYF. In nucleotides, the CDR3 is TGTGCCAGTAGTCCCGCCCGAGCGACCGCCTCCTACGAGCAGTACTTC.

V is TRBV24-1 and J is TRBJ2-1; D is ambiguous. The CDR3 is made up of 13 amino acids. Trimming took 4 bases from V and 9 from J, leaving 12 bases between them. Germline-derived CDR1 and CDR2 are KGHDR and SFDVKD. As DNA, the CDR3 is TGTGCCACCAGTGAGGGCATGGGTGGTGAGCAGTTCTTC. Translating it yields CATSEGMGGEQFF.

V usage is TRBV13 and J usage is TRBJ2-1; a possible D gene is TRBD2 (6 bases). Trimming cost V 0 bases and J 0 bases, with 6 bases left between them. The CDR3 contains 15 residues. Germline V gene lookup returns CDR1 PRHDT and CDR2 FYEKMQ (reference sequence). The CDR3 spells CASSLGGSSYNEQFF. The CDR3, as DNA: TGTGCCAGCAGCTTAGGCGGGAGCTCCTACAATGAGCAGTTCTTC.

The chain joins TRBV30 to TRBJ1-1; D unclear. Trimming cost V 2 bases and J 3 bases, with 10 bases left between them. This CDR3 is 13 amino acids long. Per the germline V gene, CDR1 is GTSNPN and CDR2 is SVGIG (reference sequence). The CDR3 DNA sequence: TGTGCCTGGAGTCTCGGCCAAGACACTGAAGCTTTCTTT. This encodes CAWSLGQDTEAFF.

The V and J genes are TRBV27 and TRBJ2-2; 9 bases are shared with TRBD2. V lost 8 bases, J lost 3 bases, and 7 bases stayed unmatched. This CDR3 has 15 amino acids. Germline CDR1 reads MNHEY; CDR2 reads SMNVEV (reference sequence). CDR3 in DNA: TGTGCCAGCGCGGAGCTAGCGGGGTACACCGGGGAGCTGTTTTTT. It translates to CASAELAGYTGELFF.

J is TRBJ2-3 and V is TRBV9; possibly TRBD2 for D (6 bases). The germline V gene encodes CDR1 SGDLS and CDR2 YYNGEE. Trimming cost V 3 bases and J 2 bases, with 16 bases left between them. This CDR3 contains 16 residues. Written as DNA, the CDR3 is TGTGCCAGCAGCGATTCCGGGACTTTGATCACAGATACGCAGTATTTT. Amino acids: CASSDSGTLITDTQYF.

The chain combines TRBV7-9 with TRBJ1-1; no clear D. Trimming stripped 1 base from V and 1 base from J, with 19 bases between. Germline lookup yields CDR1 SEHNR and CDR2 FQNEAQ (reference sequence). CDR3 length equals 18 residues. CDR3 region: CASSLERSGWQPNTEAFF. CDR3 sequence (DNA): TGTGCCAGCAGCTTAGAGAGATCGGGTTGGCAACCGAACACTGAAGCTTTCTTT.

This clone has only one observation. J is TRBJ2-7 and V is TRBV19; D remains unclear. The CDR3 has 15 residues. The germline CDR1 and CDR2 sequences are LNHDA and SQIVND (reference sequence). Trimming shortened V by 2 bases and J by 3 bases, and 14 bases separated the two germline ends. The CDR3 region is CASSIKSPGFYEQYF. The CDR3 nucleotides are TGTGCCAGTAGTATAAAATCTCCCGGATTCTACGAGCAGTACTTC. The entire variable domain, with the rest obtained from reference TRBV19 and TRBJ2-7, is as follows: DGGITQSPKYLFRKEGQNVTLSCEQNLNHDAMYWYRQDPGQGLRLIYYSQIVNDFQKGDIAEGYSVSREKKESFPLTVTSAQKNPTAFYLCASSIKSPGFYEQYFGPGTRLTVT.